These 16 T cell receptor beta chains were all obtained from the same sample, sequenced in a study of T cells in Graves' hyperthyroidism and ophthalmopathy. Regions amplified from RNA transcripts were the TCR beta CDR3 regions. HTBI primers drove first-round RT-PCR of the TCR CDR3. TCRdb re-analysed the multiplex PCR reads in MiXCR, keeping a single row per CDR3 protein. In the table there are a few hundred thousand distinct CDR3 sequences, approximately 15% of which are singletons. The sequencing sample was made of blood. The receptors originated from a woman aged 25 to 39 with Graves' ophthalmopathy.

The CDR3 nucleotides are TGTGCCAGTAGTATCCTCCAGAGACGTACGAACACCGGGGAGCTGTTTTTT. Translation: CASSILQRRTNTGELFF. V gene TRBV19 combines with J gene TRBJ2-2; no firm D call. V lost 3 bases and J 0 bases, leaving 14 bases between the germline ends. The CDR3 is 17 residues long. Germline-derived CDR1 and CDR2 are LNHDA and SQIVND (reference sequence).

This clonotype was found many times. J is TRBJ2-1 and V is TRBV3-1; tentative D call: TRBD1 (6 bases). The CDR3 has 20 amino acids. The germline gives CDR1 LGHDT, CDR2 YNNKEL (reference sequence). Trimming removed 0 bases from V and 0 bases from J, with 21 bases in between. The CDR3, as DNA: TGTGCCAGCAGCCAAGACCCGGCCCAAGGGACACTAAGCTCCTACAATGAGCAGTTCTTC. It yields the protein CASSQDPAQGTLSSYNEQFF.

This clonotype was picked up a small number of times. This chain joins TRBV19 and TRBJ1-5, with D tentatively TRBD1 (5 bases). CDR1 LNHDA and CDR2 SQIVND come from the germline V gene (reference sequence). Trimming removed 2 bases from V and 3 bases from J, with 14 bases in between. The CDR3 is 16 residues long. The CDR3 region is CASSIILGTANQPQHF. The CDR3 DNA reads TGTGCCAGTAGTATAATCTTGGGGACCGCCAATCAGCCCCAGCATTTT.

The chain recombines TRBV7-6 with TRBJ1-5; unclear D gene. Trimming removed 5 bases at V and 7 bases at J, with 9 bases between. CDR1 SGHVS and CDR2 FNYEAQ come from the germline V gene. The CDR3 loop spans 12 amino acids. CDR3 DNA: TGTGCCAGCAGCGCCTTAGGGCAGCCCCAGCATTTT. This gives the protein CASSALGQPQHF. The whole variable domain, filled in from reference TRBV7-6 and TRBJ1-5, reads GAGVSQSPRYKVTKRGQDVALRCDPISGHVSLYWYRQALGQGPEFLTYFNYEAQQDKSGLPNDRFSAERPEGSISTLTIQRTEQRDSAMYRCASSALGQPQHFGDGTRLSIL.

This clonotype appeared many times. V and J are TRBV20-1 and TRBJ2-2, with TRBD1 matching 10 bases. Germline CDR1 DFQATT, CDR2 SNEGSKA (reference sequence). V shed 1 base, J shed 7 bases, and the junction held 9 bases outside the gene matches. There are 16 residues in the CDR3. CDR3 sequence reads: CSARVRGTGVVGELFF. In nucleotides, the CDR3 is TGCAGTGCTAGAGTAAGAGGGACAGGGGTCGTCGGGGAGCTGTTTTTT.

This clonotype has a count of ten or more. The chain recombines TRBV30 with TRBJ2-2, with TRBD1 matching 10 bases. Germline loops: CDR1 GTSNPN, CDR2 SVGIG (reference sequence). The CDR3 length is 14 residues. The J segment lost 5 bases and the V segment lost 8 bases, leaving 8 bases of the junction unmatched. DNA for the CDR3: TGTGCCGGGACAGGGGATGATCTGACCGGGGAGCTGTTTTTT. Translating gives CAGTGDDLTGELFF.

This clonotype was detected many times. The V call is TRBV11-2, the J call TRBJ1-4; tentatively, D is TRBD1 (6 bases). Germline V gene lookup returns CDR1 SGHAT and CDR2 FQNNGV. V gave up 0 bases and J gave up 6 bases, with 14 bases separating them. The CDR3 has 16 residues. The CDR3 reads CASSLDGGGADEKLFF. The DNA of the CDR3 is TGTGCCAGCAGCTTAGATGGTGGGGGCGCGGATGAAAAACTGTTTTTT.

This sequence joins TRBV5-1 and TRBJ2-2; tentative D call: TRBD1 (5 bases). This CDR3 contains 17 residues. Germline values: CDR1 SGHRS, CDR2 YFSETQ. Between the trimmed V and J ends, which lost 9 bases and 1 base, there was a span of 22 bases. The CDR3 nucleotides are TGCGCCATCAGTTTAGGGGAATTCCGCATGAACACCGGGGAGCTGTTTTTT. This translates into CAISLGEFRMNTGELFF.

This clonotype was observed at least ten times. This chain uses TRBV2 with TRBJ2-7, with 9 bases lining up with TRBD1. After removal of 10 bases from V and 3 bases from J, the junction contained 10 bases not matched to a gene. Germline-derived CDR1 and CDR2 are SNHLY and FYNNEI. The CDR3 is made up of 14 amino acids. CDR3 sequence: CATYSGTGSYEQYF. CDR3 coding DNA: TGTGCCACTTACTCCGGGACAGGGAGCTACGAGCAGTACTTC.

This clonotype was counted many times. The chain couples TRBV7-6 to TRBJ1-2, with TRBD1 as a possible D gene (6 bases). Germline CDR1 SGHVS, CDR2 FNYEAQ. The V gene lost 5 bases and the J gene lost 7 bases, with 14 bases spanning the gap. This CDR3 is built from 13 residues. CDR3 in amino acids: CASSPTGTGGYTF. The CDR3 DNA reads TGTGCCAGCAGCCCCACAGGGACGGGTGGCTACACCTTC. The complete variable domain, with remaining parts taken from reference TRBV7-6 and TRBJ1-2, reads GAGVSQSPRYKVTKRGQDVALRCDPISGHVSLYWYRQALGQGPEFLTYFNYEAQQDKSGLPNDRFSAERPEGSISTLTIQRTEQRDSAMYRCASSPTGTGGYTFGSGTRLTVV.

Regarding this clonotype: As the CDR3 is not closed by the conserved phenylalanine or tryptophan, this likely results from a read error. Written as DNA, the CDR3 is TGTGCCTGGAGTGTACGAAATGAGCAGTTCCTC. Its protein product is CAWSVRNEQFL. The V gene is TRBV30, the J gene TRBJ2-1, with D hard to call. V lost 0 bases, J lost 7 bases, and 4 bases lay in between. This CDR3 contains 11 residues. Germline loops: CDR1 GTSNPN, CDR2 SVGIG (reference sequence).

In this sample, this clonotype turned up many times. The chain has TRBV2 and TRBJ2-2; 9 nucleotides agree with TRBD1. The germline gives CDR1 SNHLY, CDR2 FYNNEI. V lost 5 bases and J lost 3; bases outside the gene matches: 4. The CDR3 has 15 residues. This chain's CDR3 is CASSSGTGYTGELFF. CDR3 in DNA: TGTGCCAGCAGTTCCGGGACAGGGTACACCGGGGAGCTGTTTTTT.

This clonotype was observed many times. The rearrangement joins TRBV7-2 to TRBJ2-1, with 12 bases that match TRBD1. Unmatched junction bases numbered 2, after V lost 0 bases and J lost 8 bases. The CDR3 sequence is 15 residues long. Germline CDR1 SGHTA, CDR2 FQGNSA. CDR3 amino acids: CASSLAGQGAYEQFF. The CDR3 bases are TGTGCCAGCAGCTTAGCGGGACAGGGGGCCTATGAGCAGTTCTTC.

This clonotype occurred many times. The chain has TRBV27 and TRBJ1-1; D is possibly TRBD1 (5 bases). Germline V CDR1 and CDR2: MNHEY, SMNVEV (reference sequence). The CDR3 extends over 15 amino acids. Trimming took 5 bases from V and 1 from J, leaving 14 bases between them. Here the CDR3 DNA reads TGTGCCAGCAGTCCCTTGGCAGGGACGAACACTGAAGCTTTCTTT. Its translation is CASSPLAGTNTEAFF.

In its sample, this clonotype was seen a few times. The gene calls are TRBV5-4 and TRBJ2-1; D is tentatively TRBD1 or TRBD2 (7 bases each). V lost 6 bases to trimming and J lost 6 bases, with 19 bases between them. The germline V gene encodes CDR1 SGHNT and CDR2 YYREEE (reference sequence). The CDR3 contains 15 residues. The CDR3 here is CASTGGGGAPNEQFF. As DNA, the CDR3 is TGTGCCAGCACGGGGGGAGGGGGCGCCCCCAATGAGCAGTTCTTC.

The chain carries TRBV5-4 and TRBJ2-7, with 8 bases fitting TRBD2. The CDR3 contains 14 residues. With 2 bases clipped from V and 5 bases from J, the junction kept 6 bases outside the gene matches. Germline values: CDR1 SGHNT, CDR2 YYREEE (reference sequence). CDR3 coding DNA: TGTGCCAGCAGCTTTTCCGGGACTAGAGACGAGCAGTACTTC. The encoded protein is CASSFSGTRDEQYF.